The rows below give T cell receptor beta chains drawn from one sample of a study of T cell repertoires in cytomegalovirus infection. TCRdb recomputed calls from the reads with MiXCR, one row per CDR3 protein. This table holds around 740,000 distinct CDR3 sequences, about a third found once. Input material: PBMCs. Receptors were obtained from a human donor in good health (CMV status not recorded). Some clones in this sample may be carry-over from other donors' samples. Both conserved end residues are part of each CDR3. A D gene is named only where the DNA matches it firmly. A row's size may be missing; if present it is once, few, many or a size class.

abundance	v_gene	d_gene	j_gene	CDR3aa	CDR3nt
few	TRBV10-3	NA	TRBJ1-5	CATNRDNSNQPQHF	TGTGCCACCAACAGGGACAATAGCAATCAGCCCCAGCATTTT
NA	TRBV29-1	NA	TRBJ2-1	CSVEDRGYNEQLF	TGCAGCGTTGAAGATCGCGGATACAATGAGCAGTTATTC
once	TRBV6-2/TRBV6-3	TRBD2	TRBJ2-3	CASSYDAGEPTDTQYF	TGTGCCAGCAGTTACGACGCGGGAGAACCCACAGATACGCAGTATTTT
NA	TRBV28	NA	TRBJ2-2	CASCTTAGELFF	TGTGCCAGCTGCACAACCGCCGGGGAGCTGTTTTTT
NA	TRBV6-8	TRBD1	TRBJ1-2	CASASPGTGLYGYTF	TGTGCCAGCGCAAGTCCCGGGACAGGTCTCTATGGCTACACCTTC
NA	TRBV28	NA	TRBJ2-7	CASTLAVDRAGEQYF	TGTGCCAGCACACTTGCCGTGGACCGTGCGGGAGAGCAGTACTTC
NA	TRBV4-2	NA	TRBJ1-3	CASSPPGISGNTIYF	TGTGCCAGCAGCCCCCCAGGTATCTCTGGAAACACCATATATTTT
NA	TRBV2	NA	TRBJ1-4	CASSDPGPSSNEKLFF	TGTGCCAGCAGTGACCCCGGCCCCAGCTCTAATGAAAAACTGTTTTTT
few	TRBV28	NA	TRBJ1-1	CASSPRQTTRTEAFF	TGTGCCAGCAGTCCAAGACAGACTACCAGGACTGAAGCTTTCTTT
few	TRBV29-1	NA	TRBJ2-5	CSTQEPGTGEYF	TGCAGCACACAAGAGCCCGGGACTGGAGAGTACTTC
NA	TRBV20-1	NA	TRBJ2-4	CSAKIRDLAKNIQYF	TGCAGTGCTAAAATTAGGGATCTAGCCAAAAACATTCAGTACTTC
few	TRBV19	TRBD1	TRBJ1-1	CASSFRQGETEAFF	TGTGCCAGTAGTTTCCGACAGGGGGAAACTGAAGCTTTCTTT
few	TRBV5-1	NA	TRBJ2-3	CASSLSGTTTDTQYF	TGCGCCAGCAGCTTGAGTGGCACTACCACAGATACGCAGTATTTT
NA	TRBV30	NA	TRBJ1-6	CAWSAGLNSPLHF	TGTGCCTGGAGTGCGGGACTTAATTCACCCCTCCACTTT
many	TRBV28	TRBD1	TRBJ1-3	CASSLPPLVGTARGNTIYF	TGTGCCAGCAGTTTACCGCCCCTTGTTGGGACAGCCCGCGGAAACACCATATATTTT
NA	TRBV6-5	TRBD1	TRBJ2-7	CASSYYFQGASYEQYF	TGTGCCAGCAGTTACTATTTCCAGGGGGCCAGTTACGAGCAGTACTTC
few	TRBV12-3/TRBV12-4	NA	TRBJ2-6	CASSSGVSGANVLTF	TGTGCCAGCAGTTCAGGGGTTTCTGGGGCCAACGTCCTGACTTTC
few	TRBV10-3	NA	TRBJ2-5	CAISDQDFQETQYF	TGTGCCATCAGTGATCAGGACTTTCAAGAGACCCAGTACTTC
many	TRBV4-1	NA	TRBJ1-1	CASSQEVRGVTEAFF	TGCGCCAGCAGCCAAGAAGTACGGGGGGTGACTGAAGCTTTCTTT
NA	TRBV27	NA	TRBJ1-1	CASSLSLATEAFF	TGTGCCAGCAGTTTAAGTCTTGCTACTGAAGCTTTCTTT
NA	TRBV2	NA	TRBJ2-1	CASSEYGGSYNEQFF	TGTGCCAGCAGTGAATATGGGGGTTCCTACAATGAGCAGTTCTTC
NA	TRBV18	NA	TRBJ2-7	CASSPSSGRGEQYF	TGTGCCAGCTCACCATCCTCCGGGAGAGGGGAGCAGTACTTC
NA	TRBV27	TRBD1	TRBJ1-1	CASSFMEGARTEAFF	TGTGCCAGCAGTTTCATGGAGGGGGCGAGGACTGAAGCTTTCTTT
once	TRBV6-1	TRBD1	TRBJ1-2	CASTLGDRTRYTF	TGTGCCAGCACACTCGGGGACAGGACCCGCTACACCTTC
few	TRBV25-1	TRBD2	TRBJ2-2	CASSPVPGLAGGIYTGELFF	TGTGCCAGCAGCCCCGTCCCGGGGCTAGCGGGAGGAATATACACCGGGGAGCTGTTTTTT
NA	TRBV7-3	NA	TRBJ1-1	CASSETRNTEAFF	TGTGCCAGCAGCGAGACCAGGAACACTGAAGCTTTCTTT
many	TRBV7-9	NA	TRBJ1-5	CASSLEAGGGPQHF	TGTGCCAGCAGCTTAGAAGCGGGTGGAGGGCCCCAGCATTTT
many	TRBV7-2	NA	TRBJ1-5	CASSAGDWPNQPQHF	TGTGCCAGCAGCGCGGGGGATTGGCCCAATCAGCCCCAGCATTTT
NA	TRBV11-2	TRBD1	TRBJ2-2	CASSLGTGTNTGELFF	TGTGCCAGCAGCCTTGGGACAGGGACGAACACCGGGGAGCTGTTTTTT
few	TRBV7-7	TRBD2	TRBJ2-3	CASSLAAGGLDTQYF	TGTGCTAGCAGCTTAGCGGCGGGGGGTCTGGATACGCAGTATTTT
NA	TRBV15	NA	TRBJ1-2	CATSRPGLFGYTF	TGTGCCACCAGCAGGCCTGGACTGTTCGGCTACACCTTC
NA	TRBV9	NA	TRBJ1-1	CASSEEPTGNTEAFF	TGTGCCAGCAGCGAAGAACCGACAGGGAACACTGAAGCTTTCTTT
NA	TRBV27	NA	TRBJ2-3	CASSPSLDSTQYF	TGTGCCAGCAGCCCCTCCTTAGACAGTACGCAGTATTTT
few	TRBV10-3	TRBD1	TRBJ2-7	CAISGSGTGKNEQYF	TGTGCCATCAGTGGTTCCGGGACAGGGAAAAACGAGCAGTACTTC
NA	TRBV6-1	NA	TRBJ1-2	CASSEAGQTYGYTF	TGTGCCAGCAGTGAAGCCGGACAGACCTATGGCTACACCTTC
few	TRBV10-3	TRBD1	TRBJ1-1	CAISPGQGNTEAFF	TGTGCCATCAGCCCGGGACAGGGGAACACTGAAGCTTTCTTT
NA	TRBV2	TRBD2	TRBJ2-1	CASRTSGSPYNEQFF	TGTGCCAGCAGAACTAGCGGGAGCCCTTACAATGAGCAGTTCTTC
NA	TRBV19	TRBD1	TRBJ2-3	CASSMRQGIAQYF	TGTGCCAGTAGTATGCGACAGGGGATAGCGCAGTATTTT
few	TRBV6-2/TRBV6-3	NA	TRBJ1-5	CASSFSVNSNQPQHF	TGTGCCAGCAGTTTTTCGGTTAATAGCAATCAGCCCCAGCATTTT